This T cell receptor (beta chain) was profiled in a study of vaccination and CD4 T cells after COVID-19. The study, taken as a whole, reports: Vaccine-specific clones numbering 304 of 307 showed spike mono-reactivity in convalescent patients.

Scientists ran DNA taken from cultured CD4+ T cells through the Oncomine TCR Beta short-read assay for sequencing. Each CDR3 protein gets one entry after TCRdb re-called the PCR reads with MiXCR. The repertoire holds 7,000 to 9,000 distinct CDR3 sequences, with 60% to 70% as singletons. There are 13 residues in the CDR3. Germline assignment: CDR1 MDHEN and CDR2 SYDVKM. The germline V and J ends were trimmed by 5 bases and 0 bases, with 5 bases remaining between them. Treatment specified: approximately nine-day PBMC culture with coronavirus spike peptide pools or control peptides (ViraFEST assay). First, ViraFEST expanded antigen-specific T cells with peptide pools, and next it sequenced the TCRs. To note about this clonotype: No antigen is known for it.

Sequencing used CD4+ T cells from blood, cultured in vitro. The chain carries TRBV28 and TRBJ1-5, with no clear D. The TCR was taken from a human donor who had recovered from COVID-19. CDR3 bases: TGTGCCAGCAGTCTTTATAGCAATCAGCCCCAGCATTTT. Its translation: CASSLYSNQPQHF.